The clone carrying this T cell receptor (beta chain) appeared a few times. Its target is not known. This record belongs to a study of T cells in Graves' hyperthyroidism and ophthalmopathy. Study summary: Peripheral blood was acquired at first diagnosis, ahead of any therapy whatsoever. Study outcomes and limitations: In the blood, most expanded thyroid clonotypes above 0.001 appeared as well.

The CDR3 runs to 14 residues. Germline V lookup: CDR1 KGHSH, CDR2 LQKENI. V lost 2 bases to trimming and J lost 5 bases, with 10 bases between them. The source material, RNA transcripts, was used to amplify TCR beta CDR3 regions. HTBI primers were the set used in a first-round RT-PCR of the TCR CDR3. TCRdb fed the multiplex PCR reads into MiXCR, producing one record per CDR3 protein. The sample lists 350,000 to 500,000 distinct CDR3 sequences, roughly 15% occurring once. Diagnosing involved the use of clinical symptoms, serum thyroxine and TRAb, thyroid ultrasound and orbital computed tomography. The PBMCs had their origin in about 9.7 ml of fresh peripheral blood.

The sequence came from a woman between 18 and 29 years old with Graves' hyperthyroidism. Specimen: blood. The chain couples TRBV18 to TRBJ1-5; D is undetermined. Here the CDR3 reads CASSPGQEYQPQHF. The CDR3 nucleotides read TGTGCCAGCTCACCAGGGCAGGAATATCAGCCCCAGCATTTT.